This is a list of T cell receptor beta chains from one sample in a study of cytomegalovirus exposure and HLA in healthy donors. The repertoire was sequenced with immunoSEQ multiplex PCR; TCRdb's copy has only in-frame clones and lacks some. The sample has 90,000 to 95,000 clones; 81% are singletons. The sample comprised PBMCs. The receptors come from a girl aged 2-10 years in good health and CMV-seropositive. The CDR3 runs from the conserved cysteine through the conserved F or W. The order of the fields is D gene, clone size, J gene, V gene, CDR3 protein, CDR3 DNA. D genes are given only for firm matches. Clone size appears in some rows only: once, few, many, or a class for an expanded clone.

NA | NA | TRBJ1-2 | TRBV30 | CAWSVLTTNYGYTF | TGTGCCTGGAGTGTCCTGACAACCAACTATGGCTACACCTTC
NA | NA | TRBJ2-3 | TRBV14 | CASSQVIVGTQYF | TGTGCCAGCAGCCAAGTCATAGTCGGTACGCAGTATTTT
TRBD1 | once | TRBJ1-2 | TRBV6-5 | CASRDRGSSWYTF | TGTGCCAGTCGGGACAGGGGTTCATCGTGGTACACCTTC
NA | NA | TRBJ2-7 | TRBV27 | CASRDPQLAVSEQYF | TGTGCCAGCAGAGACCCCCAGCTAGCAGTTTCCGAGCAGTACTTC
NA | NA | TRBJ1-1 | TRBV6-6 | CASSYQGGAFF | TGTGCCAGCAGTTACCAAGGGGGAGCTTTCTTT
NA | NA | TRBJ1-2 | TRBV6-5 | CASSYDRTNYGYTF | TGTGCCAGCAGTTACGACAGGACTAACTATGGCTACACCTTC
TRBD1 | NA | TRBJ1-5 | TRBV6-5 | CASSRDRVNQPQHF | TGTGCCAGCAGCCGCGACAGGGTCAATCAGCCCCAGCATTTT
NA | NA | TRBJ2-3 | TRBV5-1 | CASSRYFWPVSTDTQYF | TGCGCCAGCAGCCGATATTTCTGGCCCGTTAGCACAGATACGCAGTATTTT
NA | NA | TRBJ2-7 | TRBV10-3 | CAISDHRDEQYF | TGTGCCATCAGTGACCACAGGGACGAGCAGTACTTC
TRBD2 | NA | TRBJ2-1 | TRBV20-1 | CSASPTSEQFF | TGCAGTGCTAGCCCGACTAGCGAGCAGTTCTTC
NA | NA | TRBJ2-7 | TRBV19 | CASSQGNSYEQYF | TGTGCCAGTTCACAGGGTAATTCCTACGAGCAGTACTTC
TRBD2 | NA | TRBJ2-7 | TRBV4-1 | CASSQPSGTTLGEQYF | TGCGCCAGCAGCCAGCCGAGCGGGACGACGCTTGGCGAGCAGTACTTC
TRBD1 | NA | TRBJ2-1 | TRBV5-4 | CASSLDRGVGEQFF | TGTGCCAGCAGCCTGGACAGGGGGGTTGGTGAGCAGTTCTTC
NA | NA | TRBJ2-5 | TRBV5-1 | CASSLEGLGQETQYF | TGCGCCAGCAGCTTGGAGGGACTGGGACAAGAGACCCAGTACTTC
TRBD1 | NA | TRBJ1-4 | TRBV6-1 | CASSRQGASEKLFF | TGTGCCAGCAGCAGACAGGGGGCGAGTGAAAAACTGTTTTTT
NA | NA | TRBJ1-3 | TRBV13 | CASSLGNSGNTIYF | TGTGCCAGCAGCTTAGGTAACTCTGGAAACACCATATATTTT
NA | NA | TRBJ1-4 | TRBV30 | CAWRQSGEKLFF | TGTGCCTGGAGACAGTCAGGTGAAAAACTGTTTTTT
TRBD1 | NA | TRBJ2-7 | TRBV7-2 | CASSFRSVGTGRAYEQYF | TGTGCCAGCAGTTTTAGATCCGTCGGGACAGGGAGGGCGTACGAGCAGTACTTC
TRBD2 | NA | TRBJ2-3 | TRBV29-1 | CSVGLLAGRMDTQYF | TGCAGCGTTGGGTTGCTAGCGGGACGTATGGATACGCAGTATTTT
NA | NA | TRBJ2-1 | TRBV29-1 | CSVESVSDNEQFF | TGCAGCGTTGAGTCTGTGTCGGACAATGAGCAGTTCTTC
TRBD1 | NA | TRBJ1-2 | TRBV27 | CASGRRDRGFGYTF | TGTGCCAGTGGGAGGAGAGACAGGGGTTTCGGCTACACCTTC
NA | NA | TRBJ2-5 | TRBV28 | CASSFRDQETQYF | TGTGCCAGCAGTTTCCGGGACCAAGAGACCCAGTACTTC
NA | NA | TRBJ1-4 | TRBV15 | CASGVRAYSTNEKLFF | TGTGCCTCGGGGGTGAGGGCTTATTCAACTAATGAAAAACTGTTTTTT
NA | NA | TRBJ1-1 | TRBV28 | CASSPSTGTEAFF | TGTGCCAGCAGCCCCAGCACAGGCACTGAAGCTTTCTTT
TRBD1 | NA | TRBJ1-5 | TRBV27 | CASSPRGLEQPQHF | TGTGCCAGCAGTCCCAGGGGGCTTGAACAGCCCCAGCATTTT
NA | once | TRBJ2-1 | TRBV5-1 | CASSLGRETYNEQFF | TGCGCCAGCAGCTTGGGGCGGGAAACCTACAATGAGCAGTTCTTC
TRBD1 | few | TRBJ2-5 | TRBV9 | CASSVNRDSTEKETQYF | TGTGCCAGCAGCGTAAACCGGGACAGCACTGAAAAAGAGACCCAGTACTTC
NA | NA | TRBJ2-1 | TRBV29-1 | CSVTSGLSSYNEQFF | TGCAGCGTGACTAGTGGCCTTAGTAGCTACAATGAGCAGTTCTTC
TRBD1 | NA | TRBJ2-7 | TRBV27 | CASSPRTGGYEQYF | TGTGCCAGCAGTCCCCGGACAGGGGGCTACGAGCAGTACTTC
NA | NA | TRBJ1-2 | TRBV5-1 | CASSGISGGGYTF | TGCGCCAGCAGCGGGATCTCGGGAGGCGGCTACACCTTC
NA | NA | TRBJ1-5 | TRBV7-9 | CASSLSTGRAPQHF | TGTGCCAGCAGCTTATCTACGGGGAGGGCGCCCCAGCATTTT
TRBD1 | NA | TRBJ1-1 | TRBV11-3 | CASSPGGSTEAFF | TGTGCCAGCAGCCCAGGGGGTTCCACTGAAGCTTTCTTT
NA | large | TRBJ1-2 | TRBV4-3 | CASSLEAGYTNYGYTF | TGCGCCAGCAGCTTAGAAGCAGGTTACACTAACTATGGCTACACCTTC
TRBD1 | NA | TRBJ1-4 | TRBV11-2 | CASSPGTGLNEKLFF | TGTGCCAGCAGCCCCGGGACAGGGCTTAATGAAAAACTGTTTTTT
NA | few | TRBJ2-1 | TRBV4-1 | CASSQVTREKQFF | TGCGCCAGCAGCCAAGTGACCCGGGAGAAGCAGTTCTTC
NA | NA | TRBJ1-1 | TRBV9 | CASSVGPLGGTEAFF | TGTGCCAGCAGCGTAGGACCCTTAGGAGGAACTGAAGCTTTCTTT
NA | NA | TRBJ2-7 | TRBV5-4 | CASSADSQFYEQYF | TGTGCCAGCAGCGCAGACTCGCAGTTCTACGAGCAGTACTTC
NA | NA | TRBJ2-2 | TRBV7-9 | CASSLRDMNTGELFF | TGTGCCAGCAGCTTGAGGGATATGAACACCGGGGAGCTGTTTTTT
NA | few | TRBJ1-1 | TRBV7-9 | CASSAGSPMNTEAFF | TGTGCCAGCAGCGCAGGAAGCCCAATGAACACTGAAGCTTTCTTT
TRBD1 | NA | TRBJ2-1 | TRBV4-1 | CASSPQDREINEQFF | TGCGCCAGCAGCCCTCAGGACAGGGAGATCAATGAGCAGTTCTTC
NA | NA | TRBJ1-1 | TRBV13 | CASSFYTSTEAFF | TGTGCCAGCAGCTTCTATACGAGCACTGAAGCTTTCTTT
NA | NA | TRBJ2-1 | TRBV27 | CASSLSIQGRFNEQFF | TGTGCCAGCAGTTTATCGATCCAGGGCCGCTTCAATGAGCAGTTCTTC
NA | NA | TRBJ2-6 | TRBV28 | CASSLRETGANVLTF | TGTGCCAGCAGTTTACGGGAAACTGGGGCCAACGTCCTGACTTTC
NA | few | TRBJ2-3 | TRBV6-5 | CASSPVTVDTQYF | TGTGCCAGCAGTCCCGTCACGGTAGATACGCAGTATTTT
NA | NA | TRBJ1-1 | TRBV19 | CASKLRQNTEAFF | TGTGCCAGTAAATTGAGGCAGAACACTGAAGCTTTCTTT